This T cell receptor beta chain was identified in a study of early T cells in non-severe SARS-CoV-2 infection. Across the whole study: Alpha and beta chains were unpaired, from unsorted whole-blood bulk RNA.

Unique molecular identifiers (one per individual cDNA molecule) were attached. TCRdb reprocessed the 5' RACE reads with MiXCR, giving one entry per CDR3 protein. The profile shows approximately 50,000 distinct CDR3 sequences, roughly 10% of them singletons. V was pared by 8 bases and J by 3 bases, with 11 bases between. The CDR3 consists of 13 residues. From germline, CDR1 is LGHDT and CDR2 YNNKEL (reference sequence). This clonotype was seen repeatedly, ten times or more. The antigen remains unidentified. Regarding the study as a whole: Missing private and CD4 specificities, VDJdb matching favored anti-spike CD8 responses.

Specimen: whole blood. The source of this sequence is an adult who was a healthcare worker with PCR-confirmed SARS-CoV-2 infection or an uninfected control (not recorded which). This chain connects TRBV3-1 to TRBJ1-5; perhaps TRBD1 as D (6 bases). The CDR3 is CASGGGNNQPQHF. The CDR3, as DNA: TGTGCCAGCGGGGGCGGGAACAATCAGCCCCAGCATTTT.